The rows below give T cell receptor beta chains drawn from one sample of a study of T cells in tumors after PD-1 blockade. Data came from immunoSEQ multiplex PCR; TCRdb stores just in-frame clones and leaves some out. The table includes around 60,000 clones, just under 80% detected once. Sequences were derived from PBMCs, sampled before anti-PD-1 treatment. Source of these receptors: a human donor with basal cell carcinoma. The conserved cysteine and the conserved F or W are not part of the CDR3 here. Size values are once, few and many counts, or a class for expanded clones, and some rows have none.

abundance: -; j_gene: TRBJ2-3; v_gene: TRBV27; len: 12; CDR3aa: ASSNRAFGDTQY
abundance: -; j_gene: TRBJ1-5; v_gene: TRBV19; len: 14; CDR3aa: ASSPGGGWSNQPQH
abundance: -; j_gene: TRBJ1-6; v_gene: TRBV9; len: 12; CDR3aa: ASSVQGYNSPLH
abundance: -; j_gene: TRBJ1-6; v_gene: TRBV10-3; len: 12; CDR3aa: AISESFSNSPLH
abundance: -; j_gene: TRBJ2-7; v_gene: TRBV6-5; len: 10; CDR3aa: ASSHPGYEQY
abundance: -; j_gene: TRBJ1-6; v_gene: TRBV18; len: 14; CDR3aa: ASSNIPGQRNSPLH
abundance: -; j_gene: TRBJ2-1; v_gene: TRBV14; len: 13; CDR3aa: ASSQDGLPPSEQF
abundance: -; j_gene: TRBJ2-3; v_gene: TRBV9; len: 12; CDR3aa: ARLSGASTDTQY
abundance: -; j_gene: TRBJ2-1; v_gene: TRBV19; len: 14; CDR3aa: ASSLWASGWYNEQF
abundance: -; j_gene: TRBJ1-4; v_gene: TRBV21-1; len: 14; CDR3aa: ASTSPLGQTNEKLF
abundance: -; j_gene: TRBJ2-7; v_gene: TRBV18; len: 11; CDR3aa: ASSPSSVYEQY
abundance: -; j_gene: TRBJ1-3; v_gene: TRBV15; len: 14; CDR3aa: ATSRGALTSGNTIY
abundance: -; j_gene: TRBJ1-4; v_gene: TRBV6-5; len: 13; CDR3aa: ASRKQGTTNEKLF
abundance: -; j_gene: TRBJ2-1; v_gene: TRBV19; len: 13; CDR3aa: ASSIGAFAGGEQF
abundance: -; j_gene: TRBJ1-2; v_gene: TRBV2; len: 12; CDR3aa: ASSEGGQAYGYT
abundance: -; j_gene: TRBJ1-4; v_gene: TRBV9; len: 13; CDR3aa: ASSVSGFVGEKLF
abundance: -; j_gene: TRBJ1-1; v_gene: TRBV5-5; len: 11; CDR3aa: ASRKDRAPEAF
abundance: few; j_gene: TRBJ1-1; v_gene: TRBV7-8; len: 11; CDR3aa: ASSLSRSTEAF
abundance: -; j_gene: TRBJ2-5; v_gene: TRBV5-1; len: 14; CDR3aa: ASSLAVTGRQETQY
abundance: once; j_gene: TRBJ1-3; v_gene: TRBV30; len: 11; CDR3aa: AWSRQLRNTIY
abundance: -; j_gene: TRBJ2-1; v_gene: TRBV3-1/TRBV3-2; len: 15; CDR3aa: ASRPGGHRPSYNEQF
abundance: few; j_gene: TRBJ2-7; v_gene: TRBV2; len: 9; CDR3aa: ASGGPNEQY
abundance: few; j_gene: TRBJ1-1; v_gene: TRBV6-5; len: 11; CDR3aa: ASSYRGNTEAF
abundance: once; j_gene: TRBJ2-7; v_gene: TRBV9; len: 12; CDR3aa: ASSVLDTSYEQY
abundance: -; j_gene: TRBJ1-6; v_gene: TRBV7-2; len: 11; CDR3aa: ASSLTGNSPLH
abundance: -; j_gene: TRBJ2-5; v_gene: TRBV25-1; len: 14; CDR3aa: ASSERGGRVQETQY
abundance: -; j_gene: TRBJ2-7; v_gene: TRBV5-5; len: 13; CDR3aa: ASSGGDRFPYEQY
abundance: -; j_gene: TRBJ2-3; v_gene: TRBV6-5; len: 13; CDR3aa: ASSYGTSRTDTQY
abundance: -; j_gene: TRBJ1-3; v_gene: TRBV3-1/TRBV3-2; len: 13; CDR3aa: ASSQVATGGGTIY
abundance: -; j_gene: TRBJ2-7; v_gene: TRBV7-9; len: 12; CDR3aa: ASSRDGRPYEQY
abundance: once; j_gene: TRBJ1-2; v_gene: TRBV7-8; len: 15; CDR3aa: ASSSDRGGVAYYGYT
abundance: -; j_gene: TRBJ1-1; v_gene: TRBV12-3/TRBV12-4; len: 11; CDR3aa: ASSRQIYTEAF
abundance: -; j_gene: TRBJ1-2; v_gene: TRBV5-5; len: 11; CDR3aa: ASRPTGGKGYT
abundance: -; j_gene: TRBJ2-7; v_gene: TRBV19; len: 13; CDR3aa: ASSIDRGQSYEQY
abundance: few; j_gene: TRBJ1-1; v_gene: TRBV10-2; len: 14; CDR3aa: ASSDRRGAMNTEAF
abundance: few; j_gene: TRBJ1-5; v_gene: TRBV19; len: 15; CDR3aa: ASSRVRGEGAYQPQH
abundance: -; j_gene: TRBJ1-2; v_gene: TRBV23-1; len: 13; CDR3aa: ASSRLQNSNYGYT
abundance: -; j_gene: TRBJ2-5; v_gene: TRBV2; len: 12; CDR3aa: ASIEWGLQETQY
abundance: few; j_gene: TRBJ2-3; v_gene: TRBV4-1; len: 13; CDR3aa: ASSQDPGYTDTQY
abundance: -; j_gene: TRBJ2-3; v_gene: TRBV23-1; len: 13; CDR3aa: ASILVAGGSDTQY
abundance: -; j_gene: TRBJ2-3; v_gene: TRBV7-2; len: 14; CDR3aa: ASSFAGTSTADTQY
abundance: -; j_gene: TRBJ2-7; v_gene: TRBV7-9; len: 10; CDR3aa: ASSRGPVEQY
abundance: -; j_gene: TRBJ1-2; v_gene: TRBV2; len: 11; CDR3aa: ASKEGTNYGYT
abundance: -; j_gene: TRBJ1-6; v_gene: TRBV5-4; len: 13; CDR3aa: ASRNRDRINSPLH
abundance: -; j_gene: TRBJ2-4; v_gene: TRBV15; len: 13; CDR3aa: ATSRTGAAKNIQY
abundance: -; j_gene: TRBJ1-5; v_gene: TRBV3-1/TRBV3-2; len: 12; CDR3aa: ASSSNRANQPQH
abundance: -; j_gene: TRBJ2-5; v_gene: TRBV6-7; len: 15; CDR3aa: ASSYSIEGFKGETQY
abundance: -; j_gene: TRBJ2-2; v_gene: TRBV3-1/TRBV3-2; len: 17; CDR3aa: ASTASFLGQQRNTGELF